This T cell receptor (beta chain) came from a study of blood T cell repertoires in COVID-19. Overall study context: Acute-phase and convalescent COVID-19 samples originated in the United States, Italy and Spain. PBMCs, B-cell-depleted T cells, or T cells provided the cDNA or gDNA that made up the material.

As originally analysed: Amplification from reference gene primers served as the basis for estimated nucleated cell counts. Repertoires were generated with immunoSEQ multiplex PCR, while TCRdb's copy carries only in-frame clones and drops some. The DNA was the basis for D and trimming; V, J and clone size are from that table. The sample lists about 100,000 clones; around 88% were seen once. The CDR3 has 14 amino acids. V lost 1 base and J lost 5; bases outside the gene matches: 3. Germline assignment: CDR1 GTSNPN and CDR2 SVGIG (reference sequence). Sequencing was performed on peripheral blood. This receptor was taken from a human donor in a cohort sampled during active COVID-19. The chain carries TRBV30 and TRBJ1-2; 11 bases match TRBD1. CDR3 DNA sequence: TGTGCCTGGAGTGGGACAGGGGGCCGGTATGGCTACACCTTC. It translates to CAWSGTGGRYGYTF.